The next 25 T cell receptor beta chains were all read from a single sample in a study of control samples from healthy donors and cancer patients. Sequenced by immunoSEQ multiplex PCR; TCRdb stores in-frame clones only, minus some. The data hold fewer than 85,000 clones, with roughly 91% observed a single time. Sequencing input: blood. The receptor set was obtained from a man under 40 in good health.

The V call is TRBV7-2, the J call TRBJ2-1; D gene ambiguous. Germline lookup yields CDR1 SGHTA and CDR2 FQGNSA. The CDR3 is 15 residues long. V was trimmed by 1 base and J by 4 bases, leaving 11 bases between them. For the CDR3, the DNA is TGTGCCAGCAGCTTAGGCGGTTCCGGGTACAATGAGCAGTTCTTC. Translated, it gives CASSLGGSGYNEQFF.

The chain is built from TRBV4-3 and TRBJ1-6; D not certain. The V gene lost 1 base and the J gene lost 5 bases, with 9 bases spanning the gap. This CDR3 has 15 amino acids. The germline gives CDR1 LGHNA, CDR2 YSLEER. The DNA for the CDR3 is TGCGCCAGCAGCCAAGTGGAGTTGGATAATTCACCCCTCCACTTT. Protein: CASSQVELDNSPLHF.

This clone was seen a single time. The rearrangement uses TRBV6-5 and TRBJ2-5, with 7 bases fitting TRBD1. This CDR3 spans 15 amino acids. Germline lookup yields CDR1 MNHEY and CDR2 SVGAGI. Losses at the gene ends were 2 bases for V and 5 bases for J; bases not matched to a gene: 8. The CDR3 DNA sequence: TGTGCCAGCAGTTACGGGACAGCCGAATGGGAGACCCAGTACTTC. Its translation: CASSYGTAEWETQYF.

About this clone: Different DNA sequences within this sample yield the same CDR3. This chain joins TRBV5-1 and TRBJ2-3; no reliable D call. The CDR3 spans 12 residues. V lost 4 bases and J 2 bases, leaving 5 bases between the germline ends. Germline assignment: CDR1 SGHRS and CDR2 YFSETQ. The CDR3 bases are TGCGCCAGCAGCCTTACCACAGATACGCAGTATTTT. It is translated as CASSLTTDTQYF.

The chain links TRBV4-2 to TRBJ2-3, with TRBD2 identical over 11 bases. V was clipped by 0 bases and J by 2 bases; unmatched bases: 1. Germline assignment: CDR1 LGHNA and CDR2 YNFKEQ. The CDR3 extends over 16 amino acids. This CDR3 is CASSQELAGATDTQYF. The CDR3 DNA reads TGTGCCAGCAGCCAAGAACTAGCGGGGGCCACAGATACGCAGTATTTT.

The V and J genes are TRBV30 and TRBJ1-3, with D perhaps matching TRBD1 (5 bases). V lost 2 bases to trimming and J lost 0 bases, with 11 bases between them. Germline lookup yields CDR1 GTSNPN and CDR2 SVGIG (reference sequence). This CDR3 has 15 residues. CDR3 residues: CAWSTGRSSGNTIYF. The CDR3 nucleotides read TGTGCCTGGAGTACAGGCCGTTCCTCTGGAAACACCATATATTTT.

DNA for the CDR3: TGTGCCACCAGCAGAGAAGGTCAAGGGCTCTATGGCTACACCTTC. Translated, it gives CATSREGQGLYGYTF. The V and J genes are TRBV15 and TRBJ1-2, with D uncertain. Germline-derived CDR1 and CDR2 are LNHNV and YYDKDF (reference sequence). Between the trimmed V and J ends, which lost 0 bases and 4 bases, there was a span of 12 bases. This CDR3 region has 15 residues.

This clone has only one observation. The chain employs TRBV7-2 and TRBJ1-1, with a possible D match to TRBD1 (5 bases). This CDR3 contains 15 residues. Germline values: CDR1 SGHTA, CDR2 FQGNSA. V lost 1 base and J 1 base, leaving 10 bases between the germline ends. In nucleotides, the CDR3 is TGTGCCAGCAGCTTAGTAACGGGACCGAACACTGAAGCTTTCTTT. It is translated as CASSLVTGPNTEAFF.

Only a few counts were recorded for this clone. The gene calls are TRBV4-2 and TRBJ2-7, with 8 bases lining up with TRBD2. The germline V gene encodes CDR1 LGHNA and CDR2 YNFKEQ. The CDR3 length is 16 residues. V trimming: 4 bases; J trimming: 3 bases; junction bases outside the gene matches: 11. Here the CDR3 DNA reads TGTGCCAGCAGCCGTGCGTTGGGGACTAGTAACTACGAGCAGTACTTC. As protein: CASSRALGTSNYEQYF.

This chain connects TRBV7-9 to TRBJ1-6; 8 bases are shared with TRBD1. Germline V lookup: CDR1 SEHNR, CDR2 FQNEAQ (reference sequence). Trimming removed 3 bases from V and 9 bases from J; junction bases left unmatched: 7. The CDR3 covers 15 residues. Written as DNA, the CDR3 is TGTGCCAGCAGCTTTGGGACAGGAGCGAGTTCACCCCTCCACTTT. This translates into CASSFGTGASSPLHF.

The chain links TRBV5-5 to TRBJ2-6; TRBD1 aligns across 10 bases. Unmatched junction bases numbered 11, after V lost 4 bases and J lost 4 bases. Germline CDR1 and CDR2: SGHKS and YYEKEE (reference sequence). The CDR3 length is 18 residues. CDR3 region: CASSPVVTGGAGANVLTF. The CDR3 DNA reads TGTGCCAGCAGCCCGGTTGTGACAGGGGGCGCCGGGGCCAACGTCCTGACTTTC.

The chain employs TRBV27 and TRBJ2-5, with D perhaps being TRBD1 or TRBD2 (7 bases each). The ends were cut back, 6 bases at V and 5 bases at J, with 10 bases in the middle. The CDR3 runs to 12 residues. Per the germline V gene, CDR1 is MNHEY and CDR2 is SMNVEV (reference sequence). CDR3 in amino acids: CASSQGGETQYF. The CDR3 nucleotides are TGTGCCAGCAGCCAGGGGGGGGAGACCCAGTACTTC.

V is TRBV28 and J is TRBJ1-5; 9 nucleotides match TRBD1. The CDR3 loop spans 20 amino acids. Germline-derived CDR1 and CDR2 are MDHEN and SYDVKM. The V segment lost 2 bases and the J segment 1 base; nucleotides outside the gene matches: 15. CDR3 nucleotides: TGTGCCAGCAGTTTAGACCTGGGACAGGGCCAGAGAAGGAGCAATCAGCCCCAGCATTTT. Translating gives CASSLDLGQGQRRSNQPQHF. The full variable domain, in which reference TRBV28 and TRBJ1-5 provide the parts outside the CDR3, is DVKVTQSSRYLVKRTGEKVFLECVQDMDHENMFWYRQDPGLGLRLIYFSYDVKMKEKGDIPEGYSVSREKKERFSLILESASTNQTSMYLCASSLDLGQGQRRSNQPQHFGDGTRLSIL.

This clone was recorded only once. The chain is built from TRBV11-3 and TRBJ2-4; no clear D. Trimming shortened V by 3 bases and J by 9 bases, and 9 bases separated the two germline ends. Looked up from germline, CDR1 is SGHNT and CDR2 is YENEEA. CDR3 length: 12 amino acids. As DNA, the CDR3 is TGTGCCAGCAGCTTTTGGTTCCGCATTCAGTACTTC. The encoded protein is CASSFWFRIQYF.

The CDR3 DNA reads as TGTGCCAGCAGCGGTCTTACCGGATTCCCTGAAGAGACCCAGTACTTC. Its translation: CASSGLTGFPEETQYF. V usage is TRBV5-4 and J usage is TRBJ2-5; the D is unclear. In germline, CDR1 is SGHNT, CDR2 YYREEE (reference sequence). The CDR3 is 16 amino acids. V shed 4 bases and J shed 3 bases, with 19 bases lying between them.

V is TRBV24-1 and J is TRBJ2-1; TRBD1 might be the D (5 bases). The CDR3 is 15 amino acids. The germline CDR1 and CDR2 sequences are KGHDR and SFDVKD. Trimming took off 5 bases at V and 5 bases at J, with 15 bases between the two ends. CDR3 coding DNA: TGTGCCACCAGTGCCGACAGCCCCGGCCACAATGAGCAGTTCTTC. This codes for CATSADSPGHNEQFF.

The rearrangement links TRBV4-1 to TRBJ1-6, with D perhaps TRBD1 (6 bases). The V end lost 0 bases, the J end lost 9 bases, and 12 bases lay between the germline ends. This CDR3 comprises 15 residues. The V gene's germline CDR1 is MGHRA and CDR2 YSYEKL. CDR3 amino acids: CASSQERTATSPLHF. The CDR3, as DNA: TGCGCCAGCAGCCAAGAACGGACAGCTACTTCACCCCTCCACTTT.

The J gene is TRBJ1-6, the V gene TRBV9; 7 nucleotides agree with TRBD1. Germline V gene data show CDR1 as SGDLS and CDR2 as YYNGEE. V was pared by 3 bases and J by 7 bases, with 10 bases of the junction left unmatched. The CDR3 sequence is 16 residues long. The CDR3 here is CASSAALGTENSPLHF. The CDR3 DNA reads TGTGCCAGCAGCGCGGCCCTCGGGACAGAGAATTCACCCCTCCACTTT.

This chain links TRBV7-8 with TRBJ2-1; no firm D call. Germline-derived CDR1 and CDR2 are SGHVS and FQNEAQ. The CDR3 sequence is 15 residues long. V was clipped by 5 bases and J by 0 bases, with 11 bases between them. The CDR3 nucleotides are TGTGCCAGCAGCATCCGTTTTAGCTCCTACAATGAGCAGTTCTTC. Translated, it gives CASSIRFSSYNEQFF.

The rearrangement uses TRBV7-9 and TRBJ2-5, with 7 positions matching TRBD2. Germline trimming cut 5 bases from V and 2 bases from J; bases unmatched to any gene: 8. The CDR3 is made up of 15 amino acids. Germline CDR1 and CDR2: SEHNR and FQNEAQ (reference sequence). CDR3 amino acids: CASSPRARGQETQYF. CDR3 sequence (DNA): TGTGCCAGCAGCCCAAGGGCGCGGGGGCAAGAGACCCAGTACTTC.

V is TRBV6-1 and J is TRBJ2-7; 9 bases map to TRBD1. The CDR3 spans 17 residues. CDR1 and CDR2 from the germline V gene are MNHNS and SASEGT. V shed 4 bases and J 6 bases; nucleotides not matched to a gene: 16. CDR3 DNA: TGTGCCAGCAGTGCCGAAGACAGGGGGATAGCGAAGGGCGAGCAGTACTTC. It specifies CASSAEDRGIAKGEQYF.

The rearrangement uses TRBV28 and TRBJ1-4; D might be TRBD1 (6 bases). V lost 5 bases, J lost 8 bases, and 21 bases lay in between. Germline CDR1 is MDHEN and CDR2 is SYDVKM. This CDR3 comprises 16 residues. For the CDR3, the DNA is TGTGCCAGCAGTACAGCGTCACAGGGAGAGAGGGAAAAACTGTTTTTT. Residues: CASSTASQGEREKLFF. The full variable domain, rest sourced from reference TRBV28 and TRBJ1-4, is DVKVTQSSRYLVKRTGEKVFLECVQDMDHENMFWYRQDPGLGLRLIYFSYDVKMKEKGDIPEGYSVSREKKERFSLILESASTNQTSMYLCASSTASQGEREKLFFGSGTQLSVL.

The chain recombines TRBV7-8 with TRBJ2-7; no reliable D call. Trimming stripped 4 bases from V and 6 bases from J, with 13 bases between. Germline loops: CDR1 SGHVS, CDR2 FQNEAQ. The CDR3 totals 13 residues. The CDR3 region has the DNA TGTGCCAGCAGCTCACCGCGAGTCCCCGAGCAGTACTTC. Residues: CASSSPRVPEQYF.

The V call is TRBV9, the J call TRBJ2-1, with 13 positions matching TRBD2. Germline-derived CDR1 and CDR2 are SGDLS and YYNGEE. This CDR3 has 18 residues. V was pared by 3 bases and J by 1 base, with 7 bases of the junction left unmatched. The CDR3 spells CASSGQGLAGESYNEQFF. The CDR3 DNA reads as TGTGCCAGCAGCGGTCAAGGACTAGCGGGAGAATCCTACAATGAGCAGTTCTTC.

V usage is TRBV28 and J usage is TRBJ2-1; D tentatively fits TRBD1 or TRBD2 (5 bases each). V lost 6 bases and J lost 2, with 17 bases in between. The CDR3 extends over 16 amino acids. Germline V gene sequence: CDR1 MDHEN, CDR2 SYDVKM. The CDR3 DNA sequence: TGTGCCAGCAGAACATCCTCCGGGGCCACCTACAATGAGCAGTTCTTC. This sequence encodes CASRTSSGATYNEQFF.